Listed below are T cell receptor beta chains from one sample, sequenced in a study of blood T cell repertoires in COVID-19. Measured with immunoSEQ multiplex PCR; TCRdb has only the in-frame clones, and not every one. The sample gives tens of thousands of clones, more than 85% of which show up once; under 2.5% is in the top ten. Sequenced sample: peripheral blood. The receptors originated from a human donor with active COVID-19. The donor label of this sample is uncertain. Both conserved end residues are part of each CDR3. D genes are given only for firm matches. The listing skips clone size in some rows; elsewhere it reads once, few, many or a size class.

CDR3 protein: CASSSQGSGRGSQYF
CDR3 DNA: TGTGCCAGCAGTTCCCAGGGGAGCGGCAGGGGTTCACAGTACTTC
D gene: NA
J gene: TRBJ2-5
clone size: NA
V gene: TRBV6-5

CDR3 protein: CASSPQQGSGNTIYF
CDR3 DNA: TGTGCCAGCTCACCTCAGCAGGGGTCGGGAAACACCATATATTTT
D gene: NA
J gene: TRBJ1-3
clone size: NA
V gene: TRBV18

CDR3 protein: CASSIQGASYEQYF
CDR3 DNA: TGTGCCAGTAGTATACAGGGGGCATCCTACGAGCAGTACTTC
D gene: TRBD1
J gene: TRBJ2-7
clone size: NA
V gene: TRBV19

CDR3 protein: CTSSQDMGLAALLQYF
CDR3 DNA: TGCACCAGCAGCCAAGATATGGGACTAGCGGCCCTTCTGCAGTACTTC
D gene: NA
J gene: TRBJ2-7
clone size: NA
V gene: TRBV1

CDR3 protein: CASSPPLAGQPQHF
CDR3 DNA: TGTGCCAGCTCACCACCTTTGGCAGGACAGCCCCAGCATTTT
D gene: NA
J gene: TRBJ1-5
clone size: few
V gene: TRBV18

CDR3 protein: CASSLPGQGFKSNQPQHF
CDR3 DNA: TGTGCCAGCAGCTTGCCGGGACAGGGATTTAAGAGCAATCAGCCCCAGCATTTT
D gene: TRBD1
J gene: TRBJ1-5
clone size: NA
V gene: TRBV7-3

CDR3 protein: CASSDNIYEQYF
CDR3 DNA: TGTGCCAGCAGTGACAACATCTACGAGCAGTACTTC
D gene: NA
J gene: TRBJ2-7
clone size: few
V gene: TRBV25-1

CDR3 protein: CASSSSGMSTDTQYF
CDR3 DNA: TGTGCCAGCAGCTCCTCCGGGATGAGCACAGATACGCAGTATTTT
D gene: NA
J gene: TRBJ2-3
clone size: NA
V gene: TRBV7-3

CDR3 protein: CVTGGGTGNTIYF
CDR3 DNA: TGTGTGACGGGCGGGGGCACTGGAAACACCATATATTTT
D gene: NA
J gene: TRBJ1-3
clone size: NA
V gene: TRBV6-5

CDR3 protein: CASSLEAGGGESYNEQFF
CDR3 DNA: TGTGCCAGCAGCTTAGAGGCGGGGGGAGGAGAATCCTACAATGAGCAGTTCTTC
D gene: TRBD2
J gene: TRBJ2-1
clone size: NA
V gene: TRBV7-6

CDR3 protein: CASSRSDRGYQFF
CDR3 DNA: TGCGCCAGCAGCCGATCGGACAGGGGATATCAGTTCTTC
D gene: TRBD1
J gene: TRBJ2-1
clone size: NA
V gene: TRBV4-1

CDR3 protein: CASLTGGNQPQHF
CDR3 DNA: TGTGCCAGCTTGACCGGGGGCAATCAGCCCCAGCATTTT
D gene: NA
J gene: TRBJ1-5
clone size: once
V gene: TRBV28

CDR3 protein: CASLLGTGGRNQPQHF
CDR3 DNA: TGTGCCAGCCTACTGGGGACGGGGGGTCGCAATCAGCCCCAGCATTTT
D gene: NA
J gene: TRBJ1-5
clone size: NA
V gene: TRBV2

CDR3 protein: CASSVARQGPYEQYF
CDR3 DNA: TGTGCCAGCAGCGTAGCGAGACAGGGACCCTACGAGCAGTACTTC
D gene: TRBD1
J gene: TRBJ2-7
clone size: NA
V gene: TRBV9

CDR3 protein: CASSRDREGYTF
CDR3 DNA: TGTGCCAGCAGCCGGGACAGAGAAGGCTACACCTTC
D gene: TRBD1
J gene: TRBJ1-2
clone size: NA
V gene: TRBV3-1/TRBV3-2

CDR3 protein: CSATSTEKKLSYEQYF
CDR3 DNA: TGCAGCGCTACATCGACAGAGAAAAAACTATCCTACGAGCAGTACTTC
D gene: NA
J gene: TRBJ2-7
clone size: NA
V gene: TRBV29-1

CDR3 protein: CASRLGAKNIQYF
CDR3 DNA: TGTGCCAGCCGACTTGGGGCCAAAAACATTCAGTACTTC
D gene: NA
J gene: TRBJ2-4
clone size: NA
V gene: TRBV12-3/TRBV12-4

CDR3 protein: CASMRGGSMDTQYF
CDR3 DNA: TGTGCCAGCATGAGGGGGGGGTCCATGGATACGCAGTATTTT
D gene: NA
J gene: TRBJ2-3
clone size: NA
V gene: TRBV28

CDR3 protein: CASSRDGTATYEQYF
CDR3 DNA: TGTGCCAGCAGCCGGGACGGGACAGCCACCTACGAGCAGTACTTC
D gene: TRBD1
J gene: TRBJ2-7
clone size: few
V gene: TRBV7-3

CDR3 protein: CASRVQGQDTGELFF
CDR3 DNA: TGCGCCAGCAGGGTGCAAGGACAGGACACCGGGGAGCTGTTTTTT
D gene: TRBD1
J gene: TRBJ2-2
clone size: NA
V gene: TRBV5-1

CDR3 protein: CASSYTFGTGGYQPQHF
CDR3 DNA: TGTGCCAGCAGTTACACTTTTGGGACAGGGGGATATCAGCCCCAGCATTTT
D gene: TRBD1
J gene: TRBJ1-5
clone size: NA
V gene: TRBV6-2/TRBV6-3

CDR3 protein: CASSFLDRRNTGELFF
CDR3 DNA: TGTGCCAGCAGCTTTTTGGACAGGCGGAACACCGGGGAGCTGTTTTTT
D gene: TRBD1
J gene: TRBJ2-2
clone size: NA
V gene: TRBV5-6

CDR3 protein: CASSWEEETGELFF
CDR3 DNA: TGTGCCAGCAGTTGGGAGGAAGAGACCGGGGAGCTGTTTTTT
D gene: NA
J gene: TRBJ2-2
clone size: NA
V gene: TRBV6-5

CDR3 protein: CASSVAADTQYF
CDR3 DNA: TGTGCCAGCAGCGTAGCTGCGGATACGCAGTATTTT
D gene: NA
J gene: TRBJ2-3
clone size: NA
V gene: TRBV9

CDR3 protein: CASSLVPGTEALNTGELFF
CDR3 DNA: TGCGCCAGCAGCTTGGTCCCCGGGACTGAAGCTTTGAACACCGGGGAGCTGTTTTTT
D gene: NA
J gene: TRBJ2-2
clone size: NA
V gene: TRBV5-1

CDR3 protein: CASSLEGQGDEKLFF
CDR3 DNA: TGTGCCAGCAGCTTAGAAGGACAGGGAGATGAAAAACTGTTTTTT
D gene: TRBD1
J gene: TRBJ1-4
clone size: NA
V gene: TRBV7-9

CDR3 protein: CASSLAGGAGLPQETQYF
CDR3 DNA: TGCGCCAGCAGCTTGGCCGGGGGGGCAGGACTCCCTCAAGAGACCCAGTACTTC
D gene: TRBD2
J gene: TRBJ2-5
clone size: NA
V gene: TRBV5-1

CDR3 protein: CASSLARLDTQYF
CDR3 DNA: TGTGCCAGCAGCTTAGCGCGGTTGGATACGCAGTATTTT
D gene: NA
J gene: TRBJ2-3
clone size: NA
V gene: TRBV7-2

CDR3 protein: CASLTGETQYF
CDR3 DNA: TGTGCCAGCCTGACAGGGGAAACCCAGTACTTC
D gene: TRBD1
J gene: TRBJ2-5
clone size: NA
V gene: TRBV7-9

CDR3 protein: CASSFPSEDRGDTGELFF
CDR3 DNA: TGTGCCAGCAGTTTCCCTTCCGAGGACAGGGGGGACACCGGGGAGCTGTTTTTT
D gene: TRBD1
J gene: TRBJ2-2
clone size: once
V gene: TRBV28

CDR3 protein: CASSPGLAGGPSTGELFF
CDR3 DNA: TGCGCCAGCAGTCCCGGACTAGCGGGGGGGCCGAGCACCGGGGAGCTGTTTTTT
D gene: TRBD2
J gene: TRBJ2-2
clone size: once
V gene: TRBV4-1

CDR3 protein: CASSMGQGRTDTQYF
CDR3 DNA: TGTGCCAGCAGCATGGGACAGGGGCGCACAGATACGCAGTATTTT
D gene: TRBD1
J gene: TRBJ2-3
clone size: NA
V gene: TRBV13

CDR3 protein: CASSAGTQVYGYTF
CDR3 DNA: TGCGCCAGCAGCGCCGGAACCCAGGTCTATGGCTACACCTTC
D gene: NA
J gene: TRBJ1-2
clone size: NA
V gene: TRBV5-1

CDR3 protein: CASSFRTGGWDNEQFF
CDR3 DNA: TGTGCCAGCAGCTTTCGGACAGGGGGGTGGGACAATGAGCAGTTCTTC
D gene: TRBD1
J gene: TRBJ2-1
clone size: NA
V gene: TRBV5-8

CDR3 protein: CASSPRGGPNEQFF
CDR3 DNA: TGCGCCAGCAGCCCGCGGGGGGGTCCCAATGAGCAGTTCTTC
D gene: TRBD2
J gene: TRBJ2-1
clone size: NA
V gene: TRBV5-1

CDR3 protein: CASSPGGADSQETQYF
CDR3 DNA: TGTGCCAGCTCACCTGGAGGGGCTGATAGTCAAGAGACCCAGTACTTC
D gene: NA
J gene: TRBJ2-5
clone size: NA
V gene: TRBV18

CDR3 protein: CASSLTSGSTDTQYF
CDR3 DNA: TGTGCCAGCAGCTTAACTAGCGGGTCTACAGATACGCAGTATTTT
D gene: TRBD2
J gene: TRBJ2-3
clone size: NA
V gene: TRBV7-2

CDR3 protein: CASSLELAGINEQFF
CDR3 DNA: TGTGCCAGCAGCTTAGAATTAGCGGGCATAAATGAGCAGTTCTTC
D gene: TRBD2
J gene: TRBJ2-1
clone size: NA
V gene: TRBV11-2

CDR3 protein: CASGSLWGGRWTQYF
CDR3 DNA: TGTGCCAGCGGATCCCTATGGGGGGGAAGATGGACCCAGTACTTC
D gene: TRBD2
J gene: TRBJ2-5
clone size: NA
V gene: TRBV25-1

CDR3 protein: CASSFQGNYGYTF
CDR3 DNA: TGTGCCAGCAGTTTTCAGGGGAACTATGGCTACACCTTC
D gene: NA
J gene: TRBJ1-2
clone size: NA
V gene: TRBV27

CDR3 protein: CASSPGGGLPSTDTQYF
CDR3 DNA: TGCGCCAGCAGCCCCGGAGGGGGACTACCTAGCACAGATACGCAGTATTTT
D gene: NA
J gene: TRBJ2-3
clone size: NA
V gene: TRBV4-1

CDR3 protein: CASSLAGGASYEQYF
CDR3 DNA: TGTGCCAGCAGCTTAGCGGGAGGTGCCTCCTACGAGCAGTACTTC
D gene: NA
J gene: TRBJ2-7
clone size: NA
V gene: TRBV7-2

CDR3 protein: CASNGQGRTGELFF
CDR3 DNA: TGTGCCAGCAACGGACAGGGAAGGACCGGGGAGCTGTTTTTT
D gene: TRBD1
J gene: TRBJ2-2
clone size: NA
V gene: TRBV28

CDR3 protein: CASSQETGTSYEQYF
CDR3 DNA: TGCGCCAGCAGCCAGGAAACCGGGACTAGCTACGAGCAGTACTTC
D gene: TRBD2
J gene: TRBJ2-7
clone size: NA
V gene: TRBV4-1

CDR3 protein: CASRYSTDTQYF
CDR3 DNA: TGCGCCAGCAGGTATAGTACAGATACGCAGTATTTT
D gene: NA
J gene: TRBJ2-3
clone size: NA
V gene: TRBV5-1

CDR3 protein: CASSLGSNTEAFF
CDR3 DNA: TGTGCCAGCAGCTTAGGGAGTAACACTGAAGCTTTCTTT
D gene: NA
J gene: TRBJ1-1
clone size: NA
V gene: TRBV7-9

CDR3 protein: CASRPTGGTNEKLFF
CDR3 DNA: TGTGCCAGCAGACCAACAGGGGGAACTAATGAAAAACTGTTTTTT
D gene: TRBD1
J gene: TRBJ1-4
clone size: NA
V gene: TRBV28

CDR3 protein: CASSQDLADTQYF
CDR3 DNA: TGTGCCAGCAGCCAAGATCTTGCAGATACGCAGTATTTT
D gene: NA
J gene: TRBJ2-3
clone size: NA
V gene: TRBV4-2